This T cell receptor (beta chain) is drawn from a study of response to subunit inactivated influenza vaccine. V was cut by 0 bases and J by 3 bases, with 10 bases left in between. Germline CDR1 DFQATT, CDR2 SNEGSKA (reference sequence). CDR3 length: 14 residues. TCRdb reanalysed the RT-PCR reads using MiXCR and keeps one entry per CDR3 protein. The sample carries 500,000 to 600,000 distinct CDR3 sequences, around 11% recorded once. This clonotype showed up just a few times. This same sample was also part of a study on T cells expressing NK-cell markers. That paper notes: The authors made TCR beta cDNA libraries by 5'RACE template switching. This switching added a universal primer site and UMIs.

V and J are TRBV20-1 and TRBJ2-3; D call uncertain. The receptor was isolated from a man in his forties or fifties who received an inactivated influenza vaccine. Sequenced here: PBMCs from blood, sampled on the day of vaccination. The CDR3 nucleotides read TGCAGTGCTAGAGACGTTGGGGAAACAGATACGCAGTATTTT. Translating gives CSARDVGETDTQYF.